Shown below are 31 T cell receptor beta chains from a single sample sequenced in a study of chemoradiotherapy in HPV16-positive cancers. Clones were read by immunoSEQ multiplex PCR, and TCRdb kept only the in-frame ones, dropping some. The repertoire consists of a few thousand clones, with around 77% occurring once and the leading ten covering about 13%. The specimen was taken from a patient who underwent chemoradiotherapy. The receptors come from a human donor with HPV-associated anogenital cancer.

This sequence joins TRBV11-2 and TRBJ1-1; TRBD1 is a possible D gene (6 bases). V was pared by 1 base and J by 8 bases, with 11 bases between. The V gene's germline CDR1 is SGHAT and CDR2 FQNNGV. This CDR3 is 13 amino acids long. CDR3 sequence reads: CASSLAGGWEAFF. In DNA, the CDR3 is TGTGCCAGCAGCTTAGCGGGGGGCTGGGAAGCTTTCTTT. Complete variable domain (other parts from reference TRBV11-2 and TRBJ1-1): EAGVAQSPRYKIIEKRQSVAFWCNPISGHATLYWYQQILGQGPKLLIQFQNNGVVDDSQLPKDRFSAERLKGVDSTLKIQPAKLEDSAVYLCASSLAGGWEAFFGQGTRLTVV.

This rearrangement joins TRBV7-3 to TRBJ1-1, with D maybe TRBD1 (6 bases). V was shortened by 5 bases and J by 4 bases, with 17 bases between the two germline ends. This CDR3 region has 15 residues. The germline CDR1 and CDR2 sequences are SGHTA and FQGTGA. CDR3 residues: CASSPWGGAGTEAFF. In DNA, the CDR3 is TGTGCCAGCAGCCCATGGGGGGGGGCGGGCACTGAAGCTTTCTTT.

This sequence joins TRBV5-6 and TRBJ1-1, with a tentative D call TRBD1 (6 bases). The germline V gene has CDR1 SGHDT and CDR2 YYEEEE. V lost 0 bases, J lost 6 bases, and 9 bases lay in between. The CDR3 extends over 13 amino acids. The CDR3 bases are TGTGCCAGCAGCTTGGACAGGGTTGCTGAAGCTTTCTTT. This sequence encodes CASSLDRVAEAFF.

This chain uses TRBV4-1 with TRBJ1-3; the D is unclear. Germline CDR1 and CDR2: MGHRA and YSYEKL. V gave up 5 bases and J gave up 0 bases, with 11 bases separating them. This CDR3 is built from 15 residues. In DNA, the CDR3 is TGCGCCAGCAGCTCAATAGGGCTCTCTGGAAACACCATATATTTT. Its translation: CASSSIGLSGNTIYF.

The J gene is TRBJ2-3, the V gene TRBV4-2; D is perhaps TRBD1 or TRBD2 (8 bases each). Germline V gene lookup returns CDR1 LGHNA and CDR2 YNFKEQ. V was cut by 4 bases and J by 4 bases, with 15 bases left in between. The CDR3 sequence is 15 residues long. CDR3 DNA sequence: TGTGCCAGCAGCCTGATAGCGGGACAGGCAGATACGCAGTATTTT. Its translation: CASSLIAGQADTQYF.

The V gene is TRBV6-5, the J gene TRBJ2-5; D not certain. The CDR3 sequence is 13 residues long. Per the germline V gene, CDR1 is MNHEY and CDR2 is SVGAGI. Trimming removed 6 bases from V and 4 bases from J, with 12 bases in between. CDR3 loop: CASSLRPGETQYF. Here the CDR3 DNA reads TGTGCCAGCAGCCTCAGGCCGGGAGAGACCCAGTACTTC.

V and J are TRBV4-3 and TRBJ2-7, with TRBD1 as a possible D gene (6 bases). The V gene's germline CDR1 is LGHNA and CDR2 YSLEER. V was trimmed by 0 bases and J by 5 bases, leaving 11 bases between them. This CDR3 is built from 14 residues. CDR3 protein: CASSQDTGKHEQYF. The CDR3 region has the DNA TGCGCCAGCAGCCAAGATACAGGGAAACACGAGCAGTACTTC.

The V call is TRBV28, the J call TRBJ1-1; D unresolved. V lost 2 bases and J lost 1, with 11 bases in between. CDR1 and CDR2 (germline): MDHEN, SYDVKM. The CDR3 has 15 residues. The CDR3 here is CASSLVTTRNTEAFF. DNA of the CDR3: TGTGCCAGCAGTTTAGTAACGACCCGGAACACTGAAGCTTTCTTT.

The chain recombines TRBV30 with TRBJ1-1; D perhaps matches TRBD1 (5 bases). Germline V lookup: CDR1 GTSNPN, CDR2 SVGIG (reference sequence). Trimming cost V 4 bases and J 4 bases, with 16 bases left between them. This CDR3 is built from 14 residues. The CDR3 DNA is TGTGCCTGGAAAGGCCGAGTAAGGGGCACTGAAGCTTTCTTT. Protein product: CAWKGRVRGTEAFF.

In its sample, this clone was seen a few times. The V call is TRBV7-3, the J call TRBJ2-3; 7 bases align to TRBD2. Germline CDR1 and CDR2: SGHTA and FQGTGA. The CDR3 is 15 amino acids. After removal of 5 bases from V and 3 bases from J, the junction contained 8 bases not matched to a gene. The CDR3 here is CASSPDGGGTDTQYF. CDR3 bases: TGTGCCAGCAGCCCGGATGGGGGAGGGACAGATACGCAGTATTTT.

The V gene is TRBV5-4, the J gene TRBJ1-2; 8 bases match TRBD1. The CDR3 totals 15 residues. Trimming removed 5 bases from V and 4 bases from J; junction bases left unmatched: 10. The germline gives CDR1 SGHNT, CDR2 YYREEE (reference sequence). CDR3 region: CASRIDRGAGYGYTF. The DNA for the CDR3 is TGTGCCAGCAGGATCGACAGGGGCGCTGGCTATGGCTACACCTTC.

The rearrangement uses TRBV18 and TRBJ1-3; the D gene is possibly TRBD1 (6 bases). The ends were cut back, 2 bases at V and 6 bases at J, with 11 bases in the middle. The CDR3 runs to 14 residues. CDR1 is KGHSH, CDR2 LQKENI, per germline. In DNA, the CDR3 is TGTGCCAGCTCACCAAACAGGGAGACAAACACCATATATTTT. It specifies CASSPNRETNTIYF.

V and J are TRBV13 and TRBJ1-5, with TRBD1 matching 9 bases. The CDR3 is made up of 16 amino acids. Trimming at V came to 3 bases and at J to 6 bases, leaving 9 bases not matched to a gene. Germline CDR1 and CDR2: PRHDT and FYEKMQ (reference sequence). This CDR3 is CASSFFPYRGLQPQHF. DNA of the CDR3: TGTGCCAGCAGCTTCTTCCCTTACAGGGGGCTTCAGCCCCAGCATTTT.

This sequence joins TRBV23-1 and TRBJ1-1, with D uncertain. TRBV23-1 is marked as an open reading frame, function uncertain. CDR3 length: 14 amino acids. Trimming cost V 0 bases and J 5 bases, with 10 bases left between them. The chain's CDR3 is CASSQSRAGTEAFF. CDR3 in DNA: TGCGCCAGCAGTCAATCTCGGGCTGGTACTGAAGCTTTCTTT.

This clone was found a few times. The chain uses TRBV30 and TRBJ1-5; D gene uncertain. Germline values: CDR1 GTSNPN, CDR2 SVGIG (reference sequence). The CDR3 runs 13 residues. V was clipped by 2 bases and J by 0 bases, with 5 bases between them. DNA of the CDR3: TGTGCCTGGAGTACGAGTAGCAATCAGCCCCAGCATTTT. Protein sequence: CAWSTSSNQPQHF.

J is TRBJ2-7 and V is TRBV4-3; TRBD1 matches 7 bases. This CDR3 is 15 amino acids long. Per germline, CDR1 LGHNA and CDR2 YSLEER. Losses at the gene ends were 0 bases for V and 2 bases for J; bases not matched to a gene: 4. The CDR3 loop is CASSQEAGQAYEQYF. In DNA form, the CDR3 reads TGCGCCAGCAGCCAAGAAGCCGGACAGGCCTACGAGCAGTACTTC.

This clone was picked up one time. The chain joins TRBV6-1 to TRBJ1-1; TRBD1 is a possible D gene (6 bases). V lost 4 bases to trimming and J lost 3 bases, with 9 bases between them. There are 13 residues in the CDR3. Germline V gene sequence: CDR1 MNHNS, CDR2 SASEGT. For the CDR3, the DNA is TGTGCCAGCAGTGTTAACAGGGACACTGAAGCTTTCTTT. Its translation is CASSVNRDTEAFF.

The V gene is TRBV7-8, the J gene TRBJ1-2; perhaps TRBD1 as D (5 bases). Trimming took 4 bases from V and 5 from J, leaving 17 bases between them. The germline V gene has CDR1 SGHVS and CDR2 FQNEAQ. This CDR3 contains 15 residues. The CDR3 is CASSSAVGTVYGYTF. The CDR3 bases are TGTGCCAGCAGCTCCGCCGTGGGGACGGTTTATGGCTACACCTTC.

In its sample, this clone was seen once. This sequence joins TRBV4-1 and TRBJ2-3; the D gene is possibly TRBD2 (5 bases). The V end was cut by 5 bases, the J end by 3 bases, with 18 bases between. CDR3 length equals 16 residues. Germline CDR1 and CDR2: MGHRA and YSYEKL. In nucleotides, the CDR3 is TGCGCCAGCAGCGGGTACGAGCGGCCAGGTACAGATACGCAGTATTTT. The encoded protein is CASSGYERPGTDTQYF.

The DNA of the CDR3 is TGTGCCAGCAGCTTGCCGGCGGTGAACACTGAAGCTTTCTTT. The encoded protein is CASSLPAVNTEAFF. The J gene is TRBJ1-1, the V gene TRBV5-6; D uncertain. V shed 1 base and J shed 0 bases, with 7 bases lying between them. This CDR3 has 14 residues. Germline CDR1 reads SGHDT; CDR2 reads YYEEEE. Together with reference TRBV5-6 and TRBJ1-1, the CDR3 gives the full variable domain: DAGVTQSPTHLIKTRGQQVTLRCSPKSGHDTVSWYQQALGQGPQFIFQYYEEEERQRGNFPDRFSGHQFPNYSSELNVNALLLGDSALYLCASSLPAVNTEAFFGQGTRLTVV.

Turning to this clone: The sample carries other DNA sequences with the same CDR3. The chain recombines TRBV6-1 with TRBJ2-7; tentatively, D is TRBD1 or TRBD2 (5 bases each). V lost 5 bases to trimming and J lost 5 bases, with 19 bases between them. CDR3 size: 15 residues. Germline V CDR1 and CDR2: MNHNS, SASEGT. The CDR3 sequence is CASSNGVRGDDEQYF. The DNA for the CDR3 is TGTGCCAGCAGTAACGGGGTTAGGGGCGATGACGAGCAGTACTTC.

The V call is TRBV11-2, the J call TRBJ1-6; possibly TRBD1 for D (5 bases). CDR1 and CDR2 from the germline V gene are SGHAT and FQNNGV. This CDR3 has 17 residues. Between the trimmed V and J ends, which lost 5 bases and 0 bases, there was a span of 14 bases. The DNA of the CDR3 is TGTGCCAGCAGCCCCGGGACTTTCCGCTCCTATAATTCACCCCTCCACTTT. Translation: CASSPGTFRSYNSPLHF.

The chain carries TRBV5-8 and TRBJ2-7; TRBD1 agrees at 7 bases. J was trimmed by 13 bases and V by 2 bases; bases with no gene match: 12. Germline CDR1 SGHTS, CDR2 YDEGEE. The CDR3 sequence is 13 residues long. The CDR3 bases are TGTGCCAGCAGCTTTGGACCGGGACAGACAAGATACTTC. Translated, it gives CASSFGPGQTRYF. The whole variable domain, filled in from reference TRBV5-8 and TRBJ2-7, reads EAGVTQSPTHLIKTRGQQATLRCSPISGHTSVYWYQQALGLGLQFLLWYDEGEERNRGNFPPRFSGRQFPNYSSELNVNALELEDSALYLCASSFGPGQTRYFGPGTRLTVT.

For the CDR3, the DNA is TGTGCCAGCAGCTTAGGGACTAGCGGGAGAGGGGAAGATACGCAGTATTTT. Translated, it gives CASSLGTSGRGEDTQYF. This chain connects TRBV11-2 to TRBJ2-3, with TRBD2 matching over 13 bases. Trimming removed 1 base from V and 5 bases from J; junction bases left unmatched: 6. The CDR3 totals 17 residues. The germline CDR1 and CDR2 sequences are SGHAT and FQNNGV.

The chain joins TRBV19 to TRBJ1-2, with unresolved D. Germline V gives CDR1 LNHDA, CDR2 SQIVND (reference sequence). This CDR3 is 17 amino acids long. V gave up 6 bases and J gave up 0 bases, with 20 bases separating them. In nucleotides, the CDR3 is TGTGCCAGTAGGGGATTTCGGCCAGGAGAGACTAACTATGGCTACACCTTC. Translating gives CASRGFRPGETNYGYTF.

This clone has more than one count but fewer than ten. The CDR3 DNA reads TGTGCCAGCAGCCTCCCGACAGGACCAATGAAAAAACTGTTTTTT. Translation gives CASSLPTGPMKKLFF. The chain recombines TRBV28 with TRBJ1-4; possible D gene TRBD1, 6 bases. Germline V gives CDR1 MDHEN, CDR2 SYDVKM. The CDR3 covers 15 residues. The germline V and J ends were trimmed by 6 bases and 9 bases, with 20 bases remaining between them.

This chain joins TRBV15 and TRBJ1-2, with 9 bases identical to TRBD1. The CDR3 totals 17 residues. V lost 2 bases to trimming and J lost 0 bases; unmatched junction nucleotides: 7. CDR1 is LNHNV and CDR2 is YYDKDF in the germline V gene (reference sequence). Here the CDR3 DNA reads TGTGCCACCAGCAGAATACAGGGGGCCCAAGCTAACTATGGCTACACCTTC. Protein product: CATSRIQGAQANYGYTF. Using reference TRBV15 and TRBJ1-2 for the parts outside the CDR3, the full variable domain is DAMVIQNPRYQVTQFGKPVTLSCSQTLNHNVMYWYQQKSSQAPKLLFHYYDKDFNNEADTPDNFQSRRPNTSFCFLDIRSPGLGDTAMYLCATSRIQGAQANYGYTFGSGTRLTVV.

The chain is built from TRBV19 and TRBJ2-1; 7 nucleotides agree with TRBD1. This CDR3 is 14 amino acids long. In germline, CDR1 is LNHDA, CDR2 SQIVND (reference sequence). The ends lost 6 bases at V and 8 bases at J; junction bases unmatched: 10. Here the CDR3 reads CASRQIRDSYEQFF. The CDR3 DNA sequence: TGTGCCAGTAGGCAGATCCGGGACAGCTATGAGCAGTTCTTC. Based on the CDR3 plus reference TRBV19 and TRBJ2-1, the full variable domain is DGGITQSPKYLFRKEGQNVTLSCEQNLNHDAMYWYRQDPGQGLRLIYYSQIVNDFQKGDIAEGYSVSREKKESFPLTVTSAQKNPTAFYLCASRQIRDSYEQFFGPGTRLTVL.

The chain combines TRBV5-5 with TRBJ2-7; 8 positions agree with TRBD1. The CDR3 is 13 residues long. CDR1 SGHKS and CDR2 YYEKEE come from the germline V gene (reference sequence). Trimming took 2 bases from V and 11 from J; bases not matched to a gene: 9. CDR3 amino acids: CASSFRDRSLEYF. The CDR3 DNA reads TGTGCCAGCAGCTTCCGGGACAGGTCGCTGGAGTACTTC.

The chain carries TRBV7-9 and TRBJ2-3; the D is unclear. Germline CDR1 reads SEHNR; CDR2 reads FQNEAQ (reference sequence). V was shortened by 5 bases and J by 4 bases, with 7 bases between the two germline ends. CDR3 size: 12 residues. In DNA form, the CDR3 reads TGTGCCAGCAGCCCGGCAGCAGATACGCAGTATTTT. Translating gives CASSPAADTQYF. The whole variable domain, remainder taken from reference TRBV7-9 and TRBJ2-3, is DTGVSQNPRHKITKRGQNVTFRCDPISEHNRLYWYRQTLGQGPEFLTYFQNEAQLEKSRLLSDRFSAERPKGSFSTLEIQRTEQGDSAMYLCASSPAADTQYFGPGTRLTVL.

On this clone itself: Within the sample, other DNA sequences also encode this same CDR3. The CDR3 DNA sequence: TGTGCCAGCAGCTTAGGAGCAACCACTGAAGCTTTCTTT. Protein: CASSLGATTEAFF. The chain has TRBV7-9 and TRBJ1-1; D is undetermined. CDR1 SEHNR and CDR2 FQNEAQ come from the germline V gene (reference sequence). The CDR3 is 13 residues long. Trimming removed 1 base from V and 4 bases from J, with 7 bases in between.